The 20 T cell receptor beta chains listed next were all sequenced from one sample in a study of CD8 T cells in ankylosing spondylitis. One entry per CDR3 protein, called by TCRdb with MiXCR from the 5' RACE reads. The profile shows 200,000 to 300,000 distinct CDR3 sequences, 7.5% to 9.5% of them singletons. The sequencing input was blood, either unsorted or a sorted T cell fraction (not recorded which). These TCRs come from a female donor with ankylosing spondylitis or in good health (not recorded which).

This clonotype was seen repeatedly, ten times or more. The rearrangement uses TRBV20-1 and TRBJ2-7; D is possibly TRBD2 (5 bases). V was cut by 2 bases and J by 3 bases, with 17 bases left in between. In germline, CDR1 is DFQATT, CDR2 SNEGSKA (reference sequence). The CDR3 length is 15 residues. CDR3 loop: CSARSPVGGSYEQYF. The CDR3 DNA is TGCAGTGCTAGATCCCCCGTCGGAGGAAGCTACGAGCAGTACTTC.

This clonotype was seen at least ten times. V is TRBV6-2 or TRBV6-3 and J is TRBJ2-1; 9 bases fit TRBD1. From germline, CDR1 is MNHEY and CDR2 SVGEGT. V was clipped by 0 bases and J by 2 bases; unmatched bases: 8. The CDR3 covers 18 residues. DNA for the CDR3: TGTGCCAGCAGTTACTCGCCCGGGACAGGGTCCGCCTACAATGAGCAGTTCTTC. This gives the protein CASSYSPGTGSAYNEQFF.

This clonotype was picked up many times. The chain joins TRBV20-1 to TRBJ1-6; D is perhaps TRBD1 (6 bases). The ends were cut back, 6 bases at V and 10 bases at J, with 13 bases in the middle. Germline CDR1 reads DFQATT; CDR2 reads SNEGSKA (reference sequence). The CDR3 spans 12 residues. CDR3 loop: CSAWVGGSPLHF. The CDR3 nucleotides are TGCAGTGCCTGGGTCGGGGGCTCACCCCTCCACTTT.

In its sample, this clonotype was seen many times. The chain couples TRBV7-9 to TRBJ2-1; a possible D gene is TRBD2 (6 bases). Deletions cut 4 bases from V and 9 bases from J, with 19 bases between. CDR1 SEHNR and CDR2 FQNEAQ come from the germline V gene (reference sequence). The CDR3 is 15 amino acids. The CDR3 region is CASSSRLVRFGEQFF. The DNA for the CDR3 is TGTGCCAGCAGCTCCCGACTAGTGAGGTTCGGTGAGCAGTTCTTC.

This clonotype was seen ten or more times. The V gene is TRBV29-1, the J gene TRBJ2-2; possibly TRBD1 for D (6 bases). CDR1 SQVTM and CDR2 ANQGSEA come from the germline V gene. The CDR3 extends over 12 amino acids. CDR3 DNA sequence: TGCACGGCAGGGGAAAGGGCCGGGGAGCTGTTTTTT. Translating gives CTAGERAGELFF.

The J gene is TRBJ1-1, the V gene TRBV7-9; D not resolved. Germline V gene data show CDR1 as SEHNR and CDR2 as FQNEAQ (reference sequence). Trimming shortened V by 7 bases and J by 5 bases, and 17 bases separated the two germline ends. The CDR3 spans 14 residues. The CDR3 is CASTPVRGRTEAFF. For the CDR3, the DNA is TGTGCCAGCACCCCCGTGCGGGGTCGAACTGAAGCTTTCTTT.

This clonotype was seen ten or more times. This chain uses TRBV20-1 with TRBJ1-6; D unresolved. The CDR3 runs 14 residues. The ends were cut back, 6 bases at V and 5 bases at J, with 14 bases in the middle. Germline V lookup: CDR1 DFQATT, CDR2 SNEGSKA (reference sequence). This CDR3 reads CSAPLQVNNSPLHF. The CDR3 nucleotides read TGCAGTGCGCCGTTGCAGGTCAATAATTCACCCCTCCACTTT.

This clonotype was recorded many times. The chain is built from TRBV7-6 and TRBJ1-1; weak D call: TRBD1 (6 bases). Germline lookup yields CDR1 SGHVS and CDR2 FNYEAQ. Trimming took off 5 bases at V and 2 bases at J, with 18 bases between the two ends. The CDR3 spans 16 residues. CDR3 loop: CASSRRGGDPNTEAFF. Written as DNA, the CDR3 is TGTGCCAGCAGCAGAAGAGGGGGAGACCCAAACACTGAAGCTTTCTTT.

This clonotype occurred many times. This sequence joins TRBV29-1 and TRBJ1-2; a possible D gene is TRBD1 (5 bases). This CDR3 is built from 14 residues. Germline V gene data show CDR1 as SQVTM and CDR2 as ANQGSEA. Trimming removed 3 bases at V and 4 bases at J, with 15 bases between. The CDR3 loop reads CSVDGDPRSYGYTF. The DNA of the CDR3 is TGCAGCGTTGATGGGGACCCACGGAGCTATGGCTACACCTTC.

In this sample, this clonotype turned up many times. The V gene is TRBV20-1, the J gene TRBJ2-5; 7 bases align to TRBD2. CDR1 DFQATT and CDR2 SNEGSKA come from the germline V gene (reference sequence). The CDR3 has 15 amino acids. With 0 bases clipped from V and 1 base from J, the junction kept 5 bases outside the gene matches. CDR3 sequence (DNA): TGCAGTGCTAGAGATGGGGGGGTGGGCCAAGAGACCCAGTACTTC. Residues: CSARDGGVGQETQYF.

This clonotype was counted ten times or more. The V and J genes are TRBV15 and TRBJ2-2; D remains ambiguous. The CDR3 covers 15 residues. V shed 6 bases and J shed 2 bases, with 13 bases lying between them. The germline V gene encodes CDR1 LNHNV and CDR2 YYDKDF (reference sequence). The CDR3 coding sequence is TGTGCCACCAGGTTCCGAGACGGAAACACCGGGGAGCTGTTTTTT. Its translation is CATRFRDGNTGELFF.

This clonotype was seen many times. The V gene is TRBV20-1, the J gene TRBJ2-1, with TRBD2 identical over 7 bases. Germline CDR1 DFQATT, CDR2 SNEGSKA (reference sequence). J was trimmed by 8 bases and V by 5 bases; bases with no gene match: 15. The CDR3 is 15 amino acids. The CDR3 nucleotides read TGCAGTGCTGTGACCGGGACTACTTTAAAGGATGAGCAGTTCTTC. It yields the protein CSAVTGTTLKDEQFF.

In its sample, this clonotype was seen many times. This rearrangement joins TRBV5-1 to TRBJ1-6, with a tentative D call TRBD1 (6 bases). V dropped 1 base and J dropped 8 bases, with 13 bases sitting between them. The CDR3 is 15 residues long. Per germline, CDR1 SGHRS and CDR2 YFSETQ. The CDR3 DNA sequence: TGCGCCAGCAGCTTGAGGGCAGGGGATGATTCACCCCTCCACTTT. Residues: CASSLRAGDDSPLHF.

This clonotype was recorded at least ten times. This sequence joins TRBV4-2 and TRBJ1-1; 7 bases map to TRBD1. This CDR3 is built from 15 residues. V gave up 3 bases and J gave up 1 base; unmatched junction bases: 5. Germline lookup yields CDR1 LGHNA and CDR2 YNFKEQ. DNA for the CDR3: TGTGCCAGCAGCCATTTGGACAGGACGAACACTGAAGCTTTCTTT. This encodes CASSHLDRTNTEAFF.

V gene TRBV20-1 combines with J gene TRBJ2-7; D remains ambiguous. From germline, CDR1 is DFQATT and CDR2 SNEGSKA (reference sequence). This CDR3 has 10 amino acids. V was cut by 3 bases and J by 5 bases, with 5 bases left in between. The CDR3 nucleotides are TGCAGTGCTAGGAATAACGAGCAGTACTTC. Encoded protein: CSARNNEQYF.

This clonotype showed up just a few times. The CDR3 loop is CASSEVDRNQPQHF. Here the CDR3 DNA reads TGTGCCAGCAGTGAAGTCGACAGGAATCAGCCCCAGCATTTT. The V call is TRBV6-1, the J call TRBJ1-5; perhaps TRBD1 as D (6 bases). The germline V gene has CDR1 MNHNS and CDR2 SASEGT. V was trimmed by 1 base and J by 4 bases, leaving 8 bases between them. The CDR3 length is 14 residues.

The chain carries TRBV7-8 and TRBJ2-5; 7 bases are a match to TRBD1. CDR1 SGHVS and CDR2 FQNEAQ come from the germline V gene. Trimming cost V 5 bases and J 5 bases; bases outside gene matches: 11. The CDR3 extends over 15 amino acids. The CDR3, as DNA: TGTGCCAGCAGCGCCAAGAAGGGGGCCCGGGAGACCCAGTACTTC. Its protein product is CASSAKKGARETQYF.

This clonotype was observed at least ten times. The chain is built from TRBV29-1 and TRBJ1-1, with D hard to call. The germline gives CDR1 SQVTM, CDR2 ANQGSEA. The CDR3 totals 14 residues. The ends were cut back, 4 bases at V and 7 bases at J, with 19 bases in the middle. CDR3 sequence reads: CSVGSDRDGSEAFF. CDR3 DNA sequence: TGCAGCGTTGGGTCTGACCGTGACGGCAGTGAAGCTTTCTTT.

This clonotype was counted between two and nine times. A much larger clone lies a single base off, so this may be a read error. The chain has TRBV20-1 and TRBJ2-1; D unresolved. This CDR3 comprises 13 residues. V shed 0 bases and J shed 7 bases, with 10 bases lying between them. Per germline, CDR1 DFQATT and CDR2 SNEGSKA (reference sequence). The CDR3 DNA is TGCAGTGCTAGAGATGCCTCGAAGAATGAGCAGTTCTTC. Translation: CSARDASKNEQFF.

This clonotype was observed a handful of times. CDR3 bases: TGTGCCAGCAGCTCAGGGGTCCCCGGGGAGCTGTTTTTT. Translation: CASSSGVPGELFF. This chain uses TRBV7-3 with TRBJ2-2; possibly TRBD1 for D (6 bases). This CDR3 has 13 residues. Germline assignment: CDR1 SGHTA and CDR2 FQGTGA. Trimming took off 4 bases at V and 6 bases at J, with 9 bases between the two ends.